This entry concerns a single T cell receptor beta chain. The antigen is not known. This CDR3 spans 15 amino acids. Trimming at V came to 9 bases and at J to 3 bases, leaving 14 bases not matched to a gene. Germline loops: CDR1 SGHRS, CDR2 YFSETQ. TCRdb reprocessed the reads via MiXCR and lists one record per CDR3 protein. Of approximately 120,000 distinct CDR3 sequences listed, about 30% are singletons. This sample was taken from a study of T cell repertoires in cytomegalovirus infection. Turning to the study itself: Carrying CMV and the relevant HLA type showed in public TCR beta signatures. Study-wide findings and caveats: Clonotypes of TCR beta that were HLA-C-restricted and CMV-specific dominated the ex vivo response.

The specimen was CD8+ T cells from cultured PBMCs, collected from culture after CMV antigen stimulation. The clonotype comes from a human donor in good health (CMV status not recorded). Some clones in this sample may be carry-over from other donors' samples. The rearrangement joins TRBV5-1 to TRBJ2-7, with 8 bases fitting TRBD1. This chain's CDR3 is CATKPSGTGYYEQYF. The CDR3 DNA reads TGCGCCACTAAACCGTCCGGGACAGGCTACTACGAGCAGTACTTC.